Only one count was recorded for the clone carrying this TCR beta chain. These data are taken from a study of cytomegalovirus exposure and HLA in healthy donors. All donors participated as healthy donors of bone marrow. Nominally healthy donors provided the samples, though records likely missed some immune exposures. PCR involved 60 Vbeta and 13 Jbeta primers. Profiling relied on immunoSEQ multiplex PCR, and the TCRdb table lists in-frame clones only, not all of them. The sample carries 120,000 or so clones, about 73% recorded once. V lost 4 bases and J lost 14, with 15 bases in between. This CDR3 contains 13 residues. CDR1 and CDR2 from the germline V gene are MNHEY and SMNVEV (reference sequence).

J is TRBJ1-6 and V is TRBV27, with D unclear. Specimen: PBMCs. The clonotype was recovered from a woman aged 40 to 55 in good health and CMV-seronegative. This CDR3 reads CASSSPERITLHF. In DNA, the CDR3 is TGTGCCAGCAGTTCCCCGGAGCGGATTACCCTCCACTTT.